This T cell receptor (beta chain) was observed in a study of CD8 T cells in Susac syndrome. Trimming took 4 bases from V and 4 from J, leaving 7 bases between them. Germline V gene lookup returns CDR1 SEHNR and CDR2 FQNEAQ (reference sequence). CDR3 length equals 12 residues. A quantity of about 0.5 to 1 ug RNA underwent reverse transcription using random hexamers. TCR beta CDR3 was amplified by immunoSEQ multiplex PCR. This amplification extended across 54 Vbeta and 13 Jbeta segments. Each CDR3 protein is one row after TCRdb ran MiXCR on the immunoSEQ multiplex PCR reads. The data show about 69,000 distinct CDR3 sequences, with approximately 95% seen just once and over 0.2% held by the top ten. The T cells that were sequenced for TCR beta were CD8+ and CD4+ cells from blood.

The TCR originated in a human donor in good health. J is TRBJ2-5 and V is TRBV7-9, with D unresolved. Sequencing was done on a sample of CD8+ T cells from PBMCs. The CDR3 DNA reads TGTGCCAGCAGCTGGGATGGAGAGACCCAGTACTTC. Translating gives CASSWDGETQYF.